The next 16 T cell receptor beta chains were all read from a single sample in a study of patients and donors after allogeneic stem cell transplantation. TCRdb re-analysed the RT-PCR reads in MiXCR, keeping a single row per CDR3 protein. The sample holds tens of thousands of distinct CDR3 sequences, under 50% seen once. The material sequenced was blood, either unsorted or a sorted T cell fraction (not recorded which). The receptors shown here come from a human donor who was either an allogeneic HSCT recipient or a stem cell or donor lymphocyte infusion donor (not recorded which). It is not recorded whose cells these are; they may come from a transplant donor.

CDR3 nucleotides: TGCGCCAGCAGCCAAGATCCCCCGGGGGGGCGACAGCCCCAGCATTTT. It yields the protein CASSQDPPGGRQPQHF. The chain couples TRBV4-3 to TRBJ1-5; D perhaps matches TRBD1 (6 bases). Trimming cost V 0 bases and J 7 bases, with 16 bases left between them. CDR1 and CDR2 from the germline V gene are LGHNA and YSLEER. This CDR3 spans 16 amino acids.

In its sample, this clonotype ranks as medium-sized. The J gene is TRBJ1-2, the V gene TRBV7-9; 8 bases align to TRBD1. The CDR3 is 13 amino acids. CDR1 and CDR2 from the germline V gene are SEHNR and FQNEAQ (reference sequence). V dropped 5 bases and J dropped 5; count of bases not matched to a gene: 4. In DNA, the CDR3 is TGTGCCAGCAGCGGGACAGGCGTTTATGGCTACACCTTC. The encoded protein is CASSGTGVYGYTF. The full variable domain, completed using reference TRBV7-9 and TRBJ1-2, is DTGVSQNPRHKITKRGQNVTFRCDPISEHNRLYWYRQTLGQGPEFLTYFQNEAQLEKSRLLSDRFSAERPKGSFSTLEIQRTEQGDSAMYLCASSGTGVYGYTFGSGTRLTVV.

This rearrangement joins TRBV12-3 or TRBV12-4 to TRBJ2-1, with 11 nucleotides matching TRBD2. Trimming cost V 2 bases and J 8 bases; bases outside gene matches: 11. This CDR3 is 17 amino acids long. The CDR3: CASSLRDRLAGGHEQFF. CDR3 nucleotides: TGTGCCAGCAGTTTACGAGATCGTTTAGCGGGAGGGCATGAGCAGTTCTTC.

The V gene is TRBV29-1, the J gene TRBJ2-1; D gene uncertain. Trimming removed 2 bases from V and 8 bases from J, with 13 bases in between. This CDR3 has 13 amino acids. From germline, CDR1 is SQVTM and CDR2 ANQGSEA. The CDR3 spells CSVESLPGDEQFF. CDR3 sequence (DNA): TGCAGCGTTGAATCCCTACCAGGTGATGAGCAGTTCTTC.

Ten or more counts support this clonotype. The J gene is TRBJ1-1, the V gene TRBV5-1; TRBD1 matches 7 bases. Unmatched junction bases numbered 3, after V lost 0 bases and J lost 1 base. This CDR3 has 15 residues. Germline V gene data show CDR1 as SGHRS and CDR2 as YFSETQ. For the CDR3, the DNA is TGCGCCAGCAGCTTGGGGCAGGGGGAGAACACTGAAGCTTTCTTT. It encodes CASSLGQGENTEAFF.

This clonotype came up a few times. This chain joins TRBV12-3 or TRBV12-4 and TRBJ1-4, with D maybe TRBD1 (6 bases). Between the trimmed V and J ends, which lost 5 bases and 7 bases, there was a span of 23 bases. The CDR3 is made up of 17 amino acids. The CDR3 region has the DNA TGTGCCAGCAGTCGGAGGGGGGGGCGCTCCGGAAGTGAAAAACTGTTTTTT. This encodes CASSRRGGRSGSEKLFF.

This clonotype was seen more than once but under ten times. The chain has TRBV15 and TRBJ1-2; possibly TRBD1 for D (5 bases). CDR3 length: 13 residues. V was pared by 0 bases and J by 8 bases, with 10 bases between. Germline assignment: CDR1 LNHNV and CDR2 YYDKDF (reference sequence). CDR3 bases: TGTGCCACCAGCAGAGATCACACAGGCGGCTACACCTTC. Translation gives CATSRDHTGGYTF.

The V gene is TRBV3-1, the J gene TRBJ1-5; TRBD1 is a possible D gene (6 bases). This CDR3 has 14 amino acids. CDR1 is LGHDT and CDR2 is YNNKEL in the germline V gene (reference sequence). Trimming took off 1 base at V and 5 bases at J, with 9 bases between the two ends. DNA for the CDR3: TGTGCCAGCAGCCAAGGGGGGGGCCATCAGCCCCAGCATTTT. This sequence encodes CASSQGGGHQPQHF.

This chain uses TRBV25-1 with TRBJ1-2, with 8 positions matching TRBD1. Per germline, CDR1 MGHDK and CDR2 SYGVNS. This CDR3 contains 15 residues. Unmatched junction bases numbered 10, after V lost 5 bases and J lost 5 bases. CDR3 DNA sequence: TGTGCCAGCAGTTATGGACAGGGAGAATGGTATGGCTACACCTTC. Residues: CASSYGQGEWYGYTF.

Only a few counts were recorded for this clonotype. The chain has TRBV20-1 and TRBJ1-1; unclear D gene. The CDR3 extends over 13 amino acids. V shed 0 bases and J shed 6 bases, with 11 bases lying between them. Germline values: CDR1 DFQATT, CDR2 SNEGSKA (reference sequence). CDR3 nucleotide sequence: TGCAGTGCTAGAGACCCTAGAATGCCTGAAGCTTTCTTT. Amino acids: CSARDPRMPEAFF.

This clonotype was observed a handful of times. V and J are TRBV29-1 and TRBJ1-1; D is undetermined. This CDR3 region has 14 residues. V was cut by 4 bases and J by 0 bases, with 12 bases left in between. Germline V gives CDR1 SQVTM, CDR2 ANQGSEA. This chain's CDR3 is CSVGAGGMNTEAFF. The CDR3 DNA is TGCAGCGTTGGGGCAGGAGGGATGAACACTGAAGCTTTCTTT. The variable domain in full, with the rest retrieved from reference TRBV29-1 and TRBJ1-1, is SAVISQKPSRDICQRGTSLTIQCQVDSQVTMMFWYRQQPGQSLTLIATANQGSEATYESGFVIDKFPISRPNLTFSTLTVSNMSPEDSSIYLCSVGAGGMNTEAFFGQGTRLTVV.

The chain couples TRBV4-3 to TRBJ2-4; 12 bases are shared with TRBD2. This CDR3 contains 17 residues. J lost 0 bases, V lost 4 bases, and 4 bases had no gene match. Germline lookup yields CDR1 LGHNA and CDR2 YSLEER. The DNA for the CDR3 is TGCGCCAGCAGCCCCGGACTAGCGGGGACAGCCAAAAACATTCAGTACTTC. It encodes CASSPGLAGTAKNIQYF.

The V gene is TRBV5-1, the J gene TRBJ2-7; 7 bases map to TRBD2. This CDR3 is built from 13 residues. J gave up 6 bases and V 4 bases, and 7 bases lay outside the gene matches. The germline V gene encodes CDR1 SGHRS and CDR2 YFSETQ. As DNA, the CDR3 is TGCGCCAGCAGCGTACGGGAGGACGGCGAGCAGTACTTC. As protein: CASSVREDGEQYF.

The chain combines TRBV7-2 with TRBJ1-2; TRBD1 matches 7 bases. The CDR3 has 15 residues. V was pared by 2 bases and J by 3 bases, with 6 bases of the junction left unmatched. Germline lookup yields CDR1 SGHTA and CDR2 FQGNSA. The DNA of the CDR3 is TGTGCCAGCAGCTTAACGGACAGGCGCTACTATGGCTACACCTTC. Protein product: CASSLTDRRYYGYTF.

This clonotype has more than one count but fewer than ten. The gene calls are TRBV21-1 and TRBJ1-2. TRBV21-1 is tagged as a pseudogene. The CDR3 has 16 amino acids. CDR3 protein: CASSKAWRGRDYGYTF. CDR3 nucleotides: TGTGCCAGCAGCAAAGCGTGGAGGGGACGGGACTATGGCTACACCTTC.

V gene TRBV10-2 combines with J gene TRBJ2-2; perhaps TRBD2 as D (6 bases). The germline gives CDR1 WSHSY, CDR2 SAAADI. The CDR3 totals 14 residues. The V end was cut by 2 bases, the J end by 4 bases, with 8 bases between. CDR3 protein: CASSERGLTGELFF. CDR3 sequence (DNA): TGCGCCAGCAGTGAGCGGGGACTCACCGGGGAGCTGTTTTTT.